Each of the 9 T cell receptor beta chains below was sequenced from the same sample in a study of blood T cell repertoires in COVID-19. Assay used: immunoSEQ multiplex PCR; TCRdb lists only in-frame clones, some missing. The top ten hold approximately 4% of the sample, which has 150,000 or so clones, approximately 87% seen once. Sequencing was performed on peripheral blood. The origin of the receptors is a woman between 65 and 79 years old with acute or convalescent COVID-19.

The CDR3 here is CASRPTGGRYNEQFF. CDR3 sequence (DNA): TGTGCCAGCAGACCCACAGGGGGCCGGTACAATGAGCAGTTCTTC. This rearrangement joins TRBV27 to TRBJ2-1; 9 positions match TRBD1. The CDR3 runs to 15 residues. Losses at the gene ends were 6 bases for V and 4 bases for J; bases not matched to a gene: 7. Germline values: CDR1 MNHEY, CDR2 SMNVEV (reference sequence).

This chain connects TRBV5-1 to TRBJ2-1, with D perhaps matching TRBD1 (6 bases). CDR1 is SGHRS, CDR2 YFSETQ, per germline. Trimming left V 1 base short and J 8 bases short, with 16 bases between. The CDR3 contains 15 residues. CDR3 sequence reads: CASSLRGRGVYEQFF. For the CDR3, the DNA is TGCGCCAGCAGCTTGCGGGGCAGGGGAGTGTATGAGCAGTTCTTC. Full variable domain (missing parts from reference TRBV5-1 and TRBJ2-1): KAGVTQTPRYLIKTRGQQVTLSCSPISGHRSVSWYQQTPGQGLQFLFEYFSETQRNKGNFPGRFSGRQFSNSRSEMNVSTLELGDSALYLCASSLRGRGVYEQFFGPGTRLTVL.

The chain combines TRBV7-2 with TRBJ2-7; D perhaps matches TRBD2 (6 bases). The germline V and J ends were trimmed by 5 bases and 2 bases, with 13 bases remaining between them. CDR1 SGHTA and CDR2 FQGNSA come from the germline V gene. The CDR3 extends over 14 amino acids. CDR3 sequence reads: CASSLVGGPYEQYF. The CDR3 nucleotides read TGTGCCAGCAGCCTCGTGGGGGGACCCTACGAGCAGTACTTC.

J is TRBJ2-7 and V is TRBV12-3 or TRBV12-4; D not resolved. This CDR3 region has 12 residues. V was cut by 3 bases and J by 3 bases, with 6 bases left in between. This CDR3 reads CASSLSLYEQYF. The CDR3, as DNA: TGTGCCAGCAGTTTGTCTCTCTACGAGCAGTACTTC.

The rearrangement uses TRBV10-3 and TRBJ1-1; D not resolved. CDR1 is ENHRY, CDR2 SYGVKD, per germline. The CDR3 has 12 residues. Trimming left V 5 bases short and J 7 bases short, with 11 bases between. CDR3 region: CAISRPAGEAFF. CDR3 coding DNA: TGTGCCATCAGTAGACCGGCGGGTGAAGCTTTCTTT.

This clone was picked up one time. The DNA for the CDR3 is TGTGCCAGCAGTCATAAGGACAGGGGGTACGAGCAGTACTTC. Protein product: CASSHKDRGYEQYF. The V gene is TRBV27, the J gene TRBJ2-7, with 10 bases that match TRBD1. The ends lost 5 bases at V and 4 bases at J; junction bases unmatched: 5. The germline V gene encodes CDR1 MNHEY and CDR2 SMNVEV (reference sequence). The CDR3 runs to 14 residues.

The V call is TRBV19, the J call TRBJ2-4; possible D gene TRBD2, 5 bases. V was shortened by 2 bases and J by 14 bases, with 16 bases between the two germline ends. The CDR3 has 13 residues. The germline V gene encodes CDR1 LNHDA and CDR2 SQIVND (reference sequence). The CDR3 nucleotides read TGTGCCAGTAGTATATATGAGGGAGCCAGAGAGTACTTC. It codes for CASSIYEGAREYF.

The chain joins TRBV10-1 to TRBJ1-4, with D possibly TRBD1 on 5 matching bases. Trimming stripped 4 bases from V and 7 bases from J, with 16 bases between. Germline-derived CDR1 and CDR2 are WNHNN and SYGVQD (reference sequence). The CDR3 is made up of 15 amino acids. CDR3 residues: CASSVGGDGGEKLFF. The CDR3 DNA reads as TGCGCCAGCAGTGTCGGGGGGGATGGCGGTGAAAAACTGTTTTTT.

The chain is built from TRBV7-2 and TRBJ2-6; 8 nucleotides agree with TRBD2. Germline CDR1 and CDR2: SGHTA and FQGNSA. J gave up 1 base and V 4 bases, and 6 bases lay outside the gene matches. This CDR3 region has 17 residues. The CDR3 loop is CASSSPGLVSGANVLTF. Written as DNA, the CDR3 is TGTGCCAGCAGCTCTCCGGGACTAGTGTCTGGGGCCAACGTCCTGACTTTC.